Presented here are 8 T cell receptor beta chains from one specimen sequenced in a study of technical replicates of blood from several donors. Profiled with immunoSEQ multiplex PCR; TCRdb holds only in-frame clones, not every one. The sample consists of roughly 71,000 clones, about 95% of them appearing once. Specimen: T cells isolated from PBMCs. These receptors were taken from a human donor in good health.

This sequence joins TRBV7-9 and TRBJ1-4; D might be TRBD1 (6 bases). This CDR3 is built from 14 residues. Germline values: CDR1 SEHNR, CDR2 FQNEAQ (reference sequence). Trimming shortened V by 5 bases and J by 5 bases, and 12 bases separated the two germline ends. The CDR3 region is CASSPKGGNEKLFF. Written as DNA, the CDR3 is TGTGCCAGCAGCCCCAAGGGGGGGAATGAAAAACTGTTTTTT.

This clone was seen a single time. The chain links TRBV9 to TRBJ1-2; D is possibly TRBD1 (6 bases). Per germline, CDR1 SGDLS and CDR2 YYNGEE. Trimming removed 4 bases from V and 4 bases from J, with 20 bases in between. The length of the CDR3 is 16 residues. Here the CDR3 reads CASSPTLGGASYGYTF. In DNA, the CDR3 is TGTGCCAGCAGCCCCACTCTCGGGGGGGCGAGCTATGGCTACACCTTC.

The rearrangement joins TRBV5-1 to TRBJ2-3; possibly TRBD1 for D (6 bases). The germline V gene encodes CDR1 SGHRS and CDR2 YFSETQ. CDR3 length: 15 amino acids. V was cut by 0 bases and J by 4 bases, with 12 bases left in between. The CDR3 loop is CASSLGTRTADTQYF. As DNA, the CDR3 is TGCGCCAGCAGCTTGGGTACTCGGACAGCAGATACGCAGTATTTT.

The chain is built from TRBV4-1 and TRBJ1-3; D unclear. The CDR3 covers 15 residues. Between the trimmed V and J ends, which lost 4 bases and 4 bases, there was a span of 14 bases. Germline CDR1 is MGHRA and CDR2 is YSYEKL. CDR3 bases: TGCGCCAGCAGCCCTCCATTAGATTTAGGAAACACCATATATTTT. Translating gives CASSPPLDLGNTIYF.

The chain has TRBV4-1 and TRBJ1-4, with D perhaps matching TRBD1 (6 bases). Trimming removed 4 bases from V and 6 bases from J, with 15 bases in between. From germline, CDR1 is MGHRA and CDR2 YSYEKL. This CDR3 region has 15 residues. The CDR3: CASSPRGGQDEKLFF. The CDR3, as DNA: TGCGCCAGCAGCCCTAGGGGGGGGCAGGATGAAAAACTGTTTTTT.

The chain employs TRBV7-9 and TRBJ1-2; D unclear. This CDR3 comprises 17 residues. The germline CDR1 and CDR2 sequences are SEHNR and FQNEAQ (reference sequence). V was clipped by 3 bases and J by 8 bases, with 25 bases between them. Here the CDR3 DNA reads TGTGCCAGCAGCTTGGTCTACCAAACAGTCCGGCGTGGCGGCTACACCTTC. Translating gives CASSLVYQTVRRGGYTF. Full variable domain (missing parts from reference TRBV7-9 and TRBJ1-2): DTGVSQNPRHKITKRGQNVTFRCDPISEHNRLYWYRQTLGQGPEFLTYFQNEAQLEKSRLLSDRFSAERPKGSFSTLEIQRTEQGDSAMYLCASSLVYQTVRRGGYTFGSGTRLTVV.

The chain carries TRBV7-3 and TRBJ2-1; a weak D match, TRBD1 (5 bases). V dropped 5 bases and J dropped 9 bases, with 17 bases sitting between them. CDR3 size: 14 residues. Per the germline V gene, CDR1 is SGHTA and CDR2 is FQGTGA. CDR3 sequence reads: CASSPRFQGSEQFF. CDR3 sequence (DNA): TGTGCCAGCAGCCCGCGTTTCCAGGGAAGTGAGCAGTTCTTC.

The chain is built from TRBV27 and TRBJ1-1; 8 bases are shared with TRBD1. This CDR3 region has 15 residues. The junction had 7 bases not matched to a gene; V was cut back by 4 bases and J by 3 bases. Looked up from germline, CDR1 is MNHEY and CDR2 is SMNVEV (reference sequence). CDR3 region: CASSSHRGVDTEAFF. The CDR3 coding sequence is TGTGCCAGCAGTTCGCACAGGGGGGTTGACACTGAAGCTTTCTTT.